The next 30 T cell receptor beta chains were all read from a single sample in a study of blood T cell repertoires in COVID-19. Sequenced by immunoSEQ multiplex PCR; TCRdb stores in-frame clones only, minus some. The table has about 23,000 clones, 75% to 85% seen once. Specimen: peripheral blood. These receptors were collected from a man in his 70s with acute or convalescent COVID-19.

This clone has just a few counts. V and J are TRBV4-1 and TRBJ2-1, with 10 nucleotides matching TRBD2. V trimming: 1 base; J trimming: 7 bases; junction bases outside the gene matches: 4. This CDR3 region has 15 residues. Germline values: CDR1 MGHRA, CDR2 YSYEKL. The CDR3 DNA sequence: TGCGCCAGCAGCCAAGGAGCGGGGGGGCGAAATGAGCAGTTCTTC. Translated: CASSQGAGGRNEQFF.

The CDR3 sequence: CSITGNTIYF. The CDR3 DNA sequence: TGCAGTATAACTGGAAACACCATATATTTT. The rearrangement joins TRBV20-1 to TRBJ1-3, with D unresolved. CDR1 is DFQATT, CDR2 SNEGSKA, per germline (reference sequence). V shed 8 bases and J shed 2 bases, with 4 bases lying between them. The CDR3 runs to 10 residues.

The V and J genes are TRBV20-1 and TRBJ1-2; D uncertain. This CDR3 spans 13 amino acids. The germline V gene has CDR1 DFQATT and CDR2 SNEGSKA (reference sequence). V lost 3 bases, J lost 4 bases, and 12 bases lay in between. CDR3 coding DNA: TGCAGTGCTAGTAACTCAGCGACCTATGGCTACACCTTC. Translating it yields CSASNSATYGYTF.

V gene TRBV19 combines with J gene TRBJ1-3, with unresolved D. Between the trimmed V and J ends, which lost 10 bases and 4 bases, there was a span of 11 bases. CDR3 length: 12 residues. In germline, CDR1 is LNHDA, CDR2 SQIVND (reference sequence). This CDR3 is CATQSGGNTIYF. The CDR3 coding sequence is TGTGCCACGCAGTCAGGAGGAAACACCATATATTTT.

This chain connects TRBV7-2 to TRBJ1-5, with D perhaps TRBD1 (5 bases). V shed 1 base and J shed 5 bases, with 9 bases lying between them. The CDR3 extends over 14 amino acids. Germline CDR1 SGHTA, CDR2 FQGNSA. This CDR3 reads CASSLVGGHQPQHF. The CDR3 DNA reads as TGTGCCAGCAGCTTAGTCGGGGGTCATCAGCCCCAGCATTTT.

CDR3: CAWITGGEITEAFF. In DNA form, the CDR3 reads TGTGCCTGGATTACAGGGGGCGAAATTACTGAAGCTTTCTTT. J is TRBJ1-1 and V is TRBV30; 9 bases align to TRBD1. The length of the CDR3 is 14 residues. Germline V gives CDR1 GTSNPN, CDR2 SVGIG (reference sequence). V was clipped by 4 bases and J by 5 bases; unmatched bases: 8.

The CDR3 DNA is TGTGCCAGCAGCTCGGGACAGGGGGCAGTTAATGAAAAACTGTTTTTT. Translated: CASSSGQGAVNEKLFF. The chain carries TRBV5-5 and TRBJ1-4; 12 bases map to TRBD1. The CDR3 is made up of 16 amino acids. The germline V gene encodes CDR1 SGHKS and CDR2 YYEKEE (reference sequence). The junction had 4 bases not matched to a gene; V was cut back by 3 bases and J by 4 bases.

V and J are TRBV5-1 and TRBJ1-2, with a weak D call TRBD1 (5 bases). Per the germline V gene, CDR1 is SGHRS and CDR2 is YFSETQ. The CDR3 is 15 residues long. V gave up 4 bases and J gave up 3 bases, with 16 bases separating them. CDR3: CASSELGVGDYGYTF. CDR3 in DNA: TGCGCCAGCAGCGAGCTTGGGGTAGGGGACTATGGCTACACCTTC.

The chain has TRBV29-1 and TRBJ2-2; the match to TRBD2 covers 9 bases. The CDR3 is made up of 14 amino acids. Germline V lookup: CDR1 SQVTM, CDR2 ANQGSEA. V was pared by 6 bases and J by 4 bases, with 6 bases of the junction left unmatched. The CDR3 DNA is TGCAGCGTCGAGCGGGGGGCGAGCACCGGGGAGCTGTTTTTT. It translates to CSVERGASTGELFF.

The genes are TRBV2 and TRBJ1-5; 9 bases agree with TRBD1. The CDR3 has 14 amino acids. The V gene end was trimmed by 4 bases and the J gene end by 7 bases; junction bases not matched to a gene: 5. The germline gives CDR1 SNHLY, CDR2 FYNNEI. The CDR3 nucleotides read TGTGCCAGCAGTGCGACAGGGGGGCGACAGCCCCAGCATTTT. It codes for CASSATGGRQPQHF.

Points on this clone: One end of the junction varies from germline; a read error may be responsible. The chain links TRBV18 to TRBJ1-2; a possible D gene is TRBD1 (6 bases). The CDR3 loop spans 12 amino acids. The germline CDR1 and CDR2 sequences are KGHSH and LQKENI. CDR3 nucleotide sequence: TGTGCCAGCTCACCATCTACAGGGAGCCATAACTTC. It specifies CASSPSTGSHNF. Looking up the rest from reference TRBV18 and TRBJ1-2 gives the full variable domain: NAGVMQNPRHLVRRRGQEARLRCSPMKGHSHVYWYRQLPEEGLKFMVYLQKENIIDESGMPKERFSAEFPKEGPSILRIQQVVRGDSAAYFCASSPSTGSHNFGSGTRLTVV.

This chain links TRBV5-1 with TRBJ2-7; D may be TRBD2 (5 bases). V was trimmed by 0 bases and J by 0 bases, leaving 10 bases between them. The germline V gene has CDR1 SGHRS and CDR2 YFSETQ. There are 15 residues in the CDR3. The CDR3: CASSLVPGSSYEQYF. In nucleotides, the CDR3 is TGCGCCAGCAGCTTGGTACCGGGGAGCTCCTACGAGCAGTACTTC. Variable domain in full (rest from reference TRBV5-1 and TRBJ2-7): KAGVTQTPRYLIKTRGQQVTLSCSPISGHRSVSWYQQTPGQGLQFLFEYFSETQRNKGNFPGRFSGRQFSNSRSEMNVSTLELGDSALYLCASSLVPGSSYEQYFGPGTRLTVT.

The chain recombines TRBV6-1 with TRBJ1-4; no firm D call. V was pared by 3 bases and J by 1 base, with 12 bases between. The CDR3 is 16 amino acids. The germline gives CDR1 MNHNS, CDR2 SASEGT. CDR3 DNA: TGTGCCAGCAGTGAGGTTTCAGGCAGAACTAATGAAAAACTGTTTTTT. This gives the protein CASSEVSGRTNEKLFF.

The V call is TRBV18, the J call TRBJ1-2; D uncertain. The CDR3 consists of 15 residues. Trimming pared 2 bases from V and 4 bases from J, leaving 14 bases between. Germline loops: CDR1 KGHSH, CDR2 LQKENI. The CDR3 is CASSPVAGSGYGYTF. In DNA form, the CDR3 reads TGTGCCAGCTCACCAGTGGCGGGGTCGGGCTATGGCTACACCTTC.

In DNA form, the CDR3 reads TGTGCCAGCAGCTCCCTCCCTAGCGGGAGTGTACATGAGCAGTTCTTC. Its protein is CASSSLPSGSVHEQFF. The V gene is TRBV7-6, the J gene TRBJ2-1, with 10 bases identical to TRBD2. The germline gives CDR1 SGHVS, CDR2 FNYEAQ. The J segment lost 8 bases and the V segment lost 4 bases, leaving 11 bases of the junction unmatched. This CDR3 region has 16 residues.

V gene TRBV5-1 combines with J gene TRBJ2-5; 8 nucleotides match TRBD1. Germline loops: CDR1 SGHRS, CDR2 YFSETQ. This CDR3 is built from 14 residues. V was pared by 4 bases and J by 5 bases, with 7 bases of the junction left unmatched. The CDR3 loop is CASSRDRGSETQYF. The CDR3 region has the DNA TGCGCCAGCAGCCGTGACAGGGGTAGCGAGACCCAGTACTTC.

The chain employs TRBV3-1 (or the pseudogene TRBV3-2) and TRBJ1-2; D gene uncertain. Trimming shortened V by 4 bases and J by 8 bases, and 23 bases separated the two germline ends. Germline V gene lookup returns CDR1 LGHDT and CDR2 YNNKEL (reference sequence). The CDR3 sequence is 16 residues long. The DNA for the CDR3 is TGTGCCAGCAGCCTCAACAACCGGGCCCTCGGAGGGGGCTACACCTTC. Its translation is CASSLNNRALGGGYTF.

This chain links TRBV10-3 with TRBJ1-4, with a possible D match to TRBD1 (5 bases). The length of the CDR3 is 17 residues. Trimming pared 3 bases from V and 0 bases from J, leaving 14 bases between. The germline V gene encodes CDR1 ENHRY and CDR2 SYGVKD. The CDR3 coding sequence is TGTGCCATCAGTGAAACCTCGGGGGATGCAACTAATGAAAAACTGTTTTTT. Translation: CAISETSGDATNEKLFF.

This clone has only a few counts. The V gene is TRBV3-1 (or the pseudogene TRBV3-2), the J gene TRBJ2-3; weak D call: TRBD2 (5 bases). The CDR3 contains 13 residues. CDR1 is LGHDT and CDR2 is YNNKEL in the germline V gene (reference sequence). The ends were cut back, 1 base at V and 8 bases at J, with 10 bases in the middle. The CDR3 here is CASSQVVEGTQYF. CDR3 sequence (DNA): TGTGCCAGCAGCCAAGTGGTCGAGGGTACGCAGTATTTT.

This chain uses TRBV19 with TRBJ1-2; D is undetermined. The CDR3 runs to 13 residues. Germline loops: CDR1 LNHDA, CDR2 SQIVND (reference sequence). Trimming shortened V by 0 bases and J by 3 bases, and 5 bases separated the two germline ends. CDR3 residues: CASSIEADYGYTF. The CDR3 DNA sequence: TGTGCCAGTAGTATAGAAGCGGACTATGGCTACACCTTC.

V gene TRBV10-1 combines with J gene TRBJ2-1, with 8 bases aligning to TRBD1. V shed 0 bases and J 8 bases; nucleotides not matched to a gene: 6. Germline CDR1 reads WNHNN; CDR2 reads SYGVQD (reference sequence). The CDR3 contains 15 residues. CDR3 residues: CASSESGQASDEQFF. CDR3 nucleotide sequence: TGCGCCAGCAGTGAGTCGGGACAGGCCTCCGATGAGCAGTTCTTC.

The chain employs TRBV9 and TRBJ1-6; maybe TRBD1 (6 bases). This CDR3 contains 14 residues. Germline V gives CDR1 SGDLS, CDR2 YYNGEE. V was cut by 2 bases and J by 4 bases, with 7 bases left in between. In DNA, the CDR3 is TGTGCCAGCAGCGTCGGGACATATAATTCACCCCTCCACTTT. Protein product: CASSVGTYNSPLHF. The variable domain in full, completed from reference TRBV9 and TRBJ1-6, reads DSGVTQTPKHLITATGQRVTLRCSPRSGDLSVYWYQQSLDQGLQFLIQYYNGEERAKGNILERFSAQQFPDLHSELNLSSLELGDSALYFCASSVGTYNSPLHFGNGTRLTVT.

This chain connects TRBV29-1 to TRBJ2-3; TRBD1 agrees at 12 bases. Unmatched junction bases numbered 15, after V lost 6 bases and J lost 5 bases. The CDR3 contains 17 residues. The V gene's germline CDR1 is SQVTM and CDR2 ANQGSEA. The CDR3 region is CSVLNSAGQGAGDTQYF. CDR3 sequence (DNA): TGCAGCGTGTTAAATAGCGCGGGACAGGGGGCGGGAGATACGCAGTATTTT.

This chain uses TRBV6-2 or TRBV6-3 with TRBJ1-1, with D perhaps matching TRBD1 (5 bases). Germline V gene sequence: CDR1 MNHEY, CDR2 SVGEGT. This CDR3 comprises 14 residues. Trimming shortened V by 2 bases and J by 5 bases, and 12 bases separated the two germline ends. The CDR3 nucleotides are TGTGCCAGCAGTTACAACAGGCTGCGGACTGAAGCTTTCTTT. This codes for CASSYNRLRTEAFF.

This clone was seen a handful of times. The chain has TRBV5-5 and TRBJ1-4; D not resolved. This CDR3 region has 15 residues. CDR1 is SGHKS and CDR2 is YYEKEE in the germline V gene (reference sequence). V was shortened by 0 bases and J by 8 bases, with 14 bases between the two germline ends. CDR3 protein: CASSLDGSFDEKLFF. The CDR3 coding sequence is TGTGCCAGCAGCTTGGACGGGTCTTTCGACGAAAAACTGTTTTTT.

The chain uses TRBV30 and TRBJ1-5; maybe TRBD1 (6 bases). There are 14 residues in the CDR3. The germline CDR1 and CDR2 sequences are GTSNPN and SVGIG (reference sequence). V shed 3 bases and J shed 3 bases, with 12 bases lying between them. The CDR3 region has the DNA TGTGCCTGGAGCGCAGGGGCTTTCAATCAGCCCCAGCATTTT. It is translated as CAWSAGAFNQPQHF.

This chain connects TRBV7-6 to TRBJ2-7; 8 bases are a match to TRBD1. The germline V gene encodes CDR1 SGHVS and CDR2 FNYEAQ. The CDR3 totals 13 residues. Trimming cost V 5 bases and J 5 bases; bases outside gene matches: 5. The CDR3 spells CASSPRTGNEQYF. CDR3 in DNA: TGTGCCAGCAGCCCCAGGACAGGGAACGAGCAGTACTTC.

The rearrangement uses TRBV6-4 and TRBJ1-2, with 9 bases that match TRBD1. The CDR3 totals 15 residues. V gave up 6 bases and J gave up 7 bases; unmatched junction bases: 12. The germline gives CDR1 MRHNA, CDR2 SNTAGT. The CDR3 protein is CASRSSGTGFFGYTF. For the CDR3, the DNA is TGTGCCAGCAGATCTTCCGGGACAGGGTTTTTTGGCTACACCTTC.

The rearrangement links TRBV28 to TRBJ2-3, with D tentatively TRBD1 (7 bases). Trimming left V 6 bases short and J 8 bases short, with 30 bases between. Germline V CDR1 and CDR2: MDHEN, SYDVKM. This CDR3 contains 18 residues. The CDR3 sequence is CASRPGQLGMLASGTQYF. In DNA, the CDR3 is TGTGCCAGCAGACCGGGACAGCTAGGGATGCTAGCGTCAGGTACGCAGTATTTT.

The gene calls are TRBV2 and TRBJ2-2, with a possible D match to TRBD1 (5 bases). This CDR3 comprises 13 residues. Trimming took off 5 bases at V and 6 bases at J, with 10 bases between the two ends. Per the germline V gene, CDR1 is SNHLY and CDR2 is FYNNEI. The CDR3 loop is CASSQSGPGELFF. The CDR3 bases are TGTGCCAGCAGTCAATCAGGGCCCGGGGAGCTGTTTTTT.